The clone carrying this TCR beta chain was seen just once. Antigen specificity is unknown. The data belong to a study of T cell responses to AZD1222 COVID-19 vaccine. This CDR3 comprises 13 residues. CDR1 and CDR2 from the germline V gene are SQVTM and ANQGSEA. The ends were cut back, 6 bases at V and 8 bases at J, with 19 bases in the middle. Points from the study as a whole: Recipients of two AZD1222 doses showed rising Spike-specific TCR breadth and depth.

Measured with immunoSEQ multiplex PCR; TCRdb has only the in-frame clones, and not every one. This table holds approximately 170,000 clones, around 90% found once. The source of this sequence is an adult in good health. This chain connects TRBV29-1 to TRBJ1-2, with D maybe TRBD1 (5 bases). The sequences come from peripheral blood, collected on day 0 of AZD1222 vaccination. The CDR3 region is CSVPRQYVEGYTF. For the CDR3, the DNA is TGCAGCGTGCCCAGACAGTACGTTGAGGGCTACACCTTC. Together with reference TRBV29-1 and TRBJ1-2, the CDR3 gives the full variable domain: SAVISQKPSRDICQRGTSLTIQCQVDSQVTMMFWYRQQPGQSLTLIATANQGSEATYESGFVIDKFPISRPNLTFSTLTVSNMSPEDSSIYLCSVPRQYVEGYTFGSGTRLTVV.